This T cell receptor (beta chain) emerged from a study of cytomegalovirus exposure and HLA in healthy donors. About the research overall: The 95 to 150 validation repertoires used a platform that matched the one used for the approximately 610 first-cohort repertoires, as a later analysis reported.

Details on this clone: The antigen is not known.

V lost 5 bases to trimming and J lost 2 bases; unmatched junction nucleotides: 4. Germline lookup yields CDR1 SGHNT and CDR2 YENEEA. The CDR3 extends over 14 amino acids. Profiled with immunoSEQ multiplex PCR; TCRdb holds only in-frame clones, not every one. The table has tens of thousands of clones, around 90% seen once; the top ten hold more than 1%. General observations from the study: Three CMV-associated chains proved CMV antigen-specific in vitro. Associated with cytomegalovirus, according to the listing, were around 160 TCR beta chains.

The chain carries TRBV11-3 and TRBJ2-3; 7 nucleotides match TRBD1. The origin of this receptor is a man aged 18 to 30 in good health and CMV-seronegative. The specimen sequenced was PBMCs. CDR3 nucleotide sequence: TGTGCCAGCAGCCGGACAGGAGCCACAGATACGCAGTATTTT. Protein product: CASSRTGATDTQYF.